This T cell receptor beta chain was identified during a study of blood T cell repertoires in COVID-19. The overall study: Specimens from acute and convalescent COVID-19 originated in the United States, Italy and Spain. Sources were T cells, B-cell-depleted T cells, or PBMCs; the material itself was cDNA or gDNA.

Method: immunoSEQ multiplex PCR; TCRdb's copy keeps in-frame clones and lacks some. The data contain about 81,000 clones, over 65% of them seen just once; the ten biggest clones take up roughly 15%. The CDR3 is 15 amino acids. V shed 3 bases and J 5 bases; nucleotides not matched to a gene: 4. The germline gives CDR1 LNHDA, CDR2 SQIVND (reference sequence). The V gene is TRBV19, the J gene TRBJ2-3, with 11 positions matching TRBD1. The sample was peripheral blood. This sequence originates from a woman in her 70s with acute or convalescent COVID-19. CDR3 loop: CASSMWTGGQDTQYF. The CDR3 DNA follows: TGTGCCAGTAGTATGTGGACAGGGGGCCAAGATACGCAGTATTTT.